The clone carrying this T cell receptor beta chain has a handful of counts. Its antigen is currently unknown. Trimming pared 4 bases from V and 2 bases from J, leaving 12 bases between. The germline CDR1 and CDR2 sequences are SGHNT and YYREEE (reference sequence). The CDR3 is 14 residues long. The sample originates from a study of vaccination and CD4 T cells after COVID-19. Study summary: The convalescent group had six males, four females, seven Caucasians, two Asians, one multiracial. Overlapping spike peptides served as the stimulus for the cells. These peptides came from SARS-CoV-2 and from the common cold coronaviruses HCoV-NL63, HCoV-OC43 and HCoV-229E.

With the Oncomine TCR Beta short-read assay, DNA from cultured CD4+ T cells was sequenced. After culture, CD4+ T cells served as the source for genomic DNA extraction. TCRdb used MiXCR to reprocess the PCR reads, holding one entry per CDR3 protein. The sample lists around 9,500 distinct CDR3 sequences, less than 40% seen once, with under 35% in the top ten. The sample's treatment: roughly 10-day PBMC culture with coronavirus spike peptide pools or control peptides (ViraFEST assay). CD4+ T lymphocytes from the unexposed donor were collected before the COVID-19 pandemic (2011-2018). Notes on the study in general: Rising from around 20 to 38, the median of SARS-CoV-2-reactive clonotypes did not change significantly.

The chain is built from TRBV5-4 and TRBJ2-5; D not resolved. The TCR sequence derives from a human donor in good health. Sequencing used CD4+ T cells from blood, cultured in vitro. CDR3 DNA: TGTGCCAGCAGCAGGAAGGACGGACAAGAGACCCAGTACTTC. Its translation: CASSRKDGQETQYF.